The sample holds a few counts of the clone carrying this T cell receptor beta chain. Its antigen is currently unknown. Unique molecular identifiers were present in the TCR beta cDNA libraries. TCRdb processed the PCR reads anew with MiXCR; each CDR3 protein has one entry. The sample lists 650,000 to 850,000 distinct CDR3 sequences; just over 45% were seen once. These data come from a study of post-analysis software for immune sequencing data. Study overall: Disease trajectories encompassed relapsing-remitting, secondary progressive and progressive-relapsing multiple sclerosis. Whole-study findings and limits: The authors found that F measure strongly co-clustered same-batch samples. Patients had higher frequencies than controls of five TRBV segments, including TRBV5-6, TRBV5-1 and TRBV20-1.

V lost 3 bases to trimming and J lost 6 bases, with 19 bases between them. The CDR3 length is 16 residues. This TCR came from a girl aged 10 to 17 with multiple sclerosis. The rearrangement uses TRBV12-3 or TRBV12-4 and TRBJ2-3; tentatively, D is TRBD1 (6 bases). The sequenced sample was blood. The CDR3 sequence is CASSFGTPYRDDTQYF. The CDR3 nucleotides read TGTGCCAGCAGTTTCGGGACACCCTACCGGGATGATACGCAGTATTTT.